This T cell receptor (beta chain) was identified during a study of blood T cell repertoires in COVID-19. Profiling relied on immunoSEQ multiplex PCR, and the TCRdb table lists in-frame clones only, not all of them. This table holds around 130,000 clones, approximately 84% found once. Trimming left V 0 bases short and J 5 bases short, with 14 bases between. The CDR3 has 15 residues. Germline loops: CDR1 SGDLS, CDR2 YYNGEE. The genes are TRBV9 and TRBJ2-5, with TRBD1 as a possible D gene (6 bases). The receptor was isolated from a man aged 55 to 69 with acute or convalescent COVID-19. The material sequenced was peripheral blood. CDR3 nucleotides: TGTGCCAGCAGCGTAGATTTGGACAGAAGGGAGACCCAGTACTTC. This encodes CASSVDLDRRETQYF.